These 30 T cell receptor beta chains were all obtained from the same sample, sequenced in a study of early T cells in non-severe SARS-CoV-2 infection. Using its own MiXCR run on the 5' RACE reads, TCRdb lists one record per CDR3 protein. The repertoire consists of roughly 110,000 distinct CDR3 sequences, with around 10% occurring once and the leading ten covering about 8.1%. The source material was whole blood. The origin of the receptors is an adult who was a healthcare worker with PCR-confirmed SARS-CoV-2 infection or an uninfected control (not recorded which).

The chain carries TRBV11-1 and TRBJ1-1; D is perhaps TRBD1 (5 bases). The CDR3 contains 13 residues. V was pared by 5 bases and J by 7 bases, with 14 bases between. Germline V lookup: CDR1 SGHAT, CDR2 FQDESV (reference sequence). CDR3 DNA: TGTGCCAGCAGCCAGGACCGGGACGGTGAAGCTTTCTTT. It codes for CASSQDRDGEAFF.

This clonotype turned up a few times. The chain links TRBV6-5 to TRBJ2-1; no definite D call. Germline V gene sequence: CDR1 MNHEY, CDR2 SVGAGI. V was trimmed by 6 bases and J by 6 bases, leaving 12 bases between them. The length of the CDR3 is 13 residues. CDR3 residues: CASRPKQFNEQFF. The CDR3 DNA sequence: TGTGCCAGCAGGCCCAAACAGTTCAATGAGCAGTTCTTC.

This chain uses TRBV28 with TRBJ1-6, with D perhaps matching TRBD1 (5 bases). V lost 3 bases to trimming and J lost 6 bases, with 9 bases between them. The CDR3 is 14 residues long. Germline lookup yields CDR1 MDHEN and CDR2 SYDVKM. The CDR3 loop reads CASSLGPINSPLHF. Written as DNA, the CDR3 is TGTGCCAGCAGTTTGGGACCGATTAATTCACCCCTCCACTTT.

The table lists this clonotype with a few counts. The chain is built from TRBV9 and TRBJ2-5; unclear D gene. The length of the CDR3 is 15 residues. The V gene lost 0 bases and the J gene lost 5 bases, with 14 bases spanning the gap. Germline values: CDR1 SGDLS, CDR2 YYNGEE. The chain's CDR3 is CASSVEGWGLETQYF. The CDR3 nucleotides are TGTGCCAGCAGCGTAGAAGGTTGGGGTTTGGAGACCCAGTACTTC.

This clonotype was seen ten or more times. This sequence joins TRBV4-1 and TRBJ2-5; 13 bases align to TRBD2. J was trimmed by 5 bases and V by 4 bases; bases with no gene match: 7. Germline CDR1 reads MGHRA; CDR2 reads YSYEKL. The CDR3 has 16 amino acids. The CDR3 reads CASSPRGLAGLETQYF. The CDR3 DNA is TGCGCCAGCAGCCCGCGGGGACTAGCGGGACTCGAGACCCAGTACTTC.

The V gene is TRBV9, the J gene TRBJ2-1; 13 bases map to TRBD2. V lost 2 bases, J lost 9 bases, and 5 bases stayed unmatched. The CDR3 consists of 15 residues. From germline, CDR1 is SGDLS and CDR2 YYNGEE. The CDR3 bases are TGTGCCAGCAGCGTCGCCGGGACTAGCGGGACTGAGCAGTTCTTC. It codes for CASSVAGTSGTEQFF.

This clonotype has ten or more counts. J is TRBJ2-7 and V is TRBV6-2 or TRBV6-3, with 11 bases that match TRBD2. Germline assignment: CDR1 MNHEY and CDR2 SVGEGT. Trimming took 6 bases from V and 4 from J; bases not matched to a gene: 5. The CDR3 runs 14 residues. CDR3 sequence reads: CASRLLAGVYEQYF. The DNA for the CDR3 is TGTGCCAGCAGGCTACTAGCGGGAGTTTACGAGCAGTACTTC.

This clonotype was seen at least ten times. The V and J genes are TRBV7-3 and TRBJ2-3; D gene uncertain. V was shortened by 6 bases and J by 0 bases, with 7 bases between the two germline ends. CDR3 length equals 13 residues. Looked up from germline, CDR1 is SGHTA and CDR2 is FQGTGA. This chain's CDR3 is CASSRTSTDTQYF. CDR3 in DNA: TGTGCCAGCAGTCGTACTAGCACAGATACGCAGTATTTT.

This clonotype was picked up many times. The rearrangement joins TRBV19 to TRBJ2-5; tentatively, D is TRBD2 (6 bases). Trimming removed 10 bases at V and 4 bases at J, with 16 bases between. The V gene's germline CDR1 is LNHDA and CDR2 SQIVND (reference sequence). The CDR3 extends over 13 amino acids. The CDR3 DNA reads as TGTGCCACGAGGGAGGCAGCATCAGAGACCCAGTACTTC. Amino acid sequence: CATREAASETQYF.

The CDR3 DNA reads TGTGCCAGCAGCTTCGCTCAGGGGGCCTACGAGCAGTACTTC. This sequence encodes CASSFAQGAYEQYF. J is TRBJ2-7 and V is TRBV9; the match to TRBD1 covers 7 bases. This CDR3 spans 14 amino acids. Trimming at V came to 4 bases and at J to 2 bases, leaving 6 bases not matched to a gene. Germline CDR1 is SGDLS and CDR2 is YYNGEE.

This clonotype has just a few counts. V is TRBV10-3 and J is TRBJ2-2, with D possibly TRBD2 on 6 matching bases. V lost 8 bases and J lost 0, with 7 bases in between. The CDR3 totals 13 residues. The V gene's germline CDR1 is ENHRY and CDR2 SYGVKD. CDR3 in DNA: TGTGCCATCGGAGGGGCGAACACCGGGGAGCTGTTTTTT. Its translation is CAIGGANTGELFF.

This clonotype was seen ten or more times. V is TRBV30 and J is TRBJ1-3, with D unresolved. Trimming left V 2 bases short and J 4 bases short, with 12 bases between. CDR1 and CDR2 (germline): GTSNPN, SVGIG (reference sequence). This CDR3 has 14 amino acids. CDR3: CAWSMGRVGNTIYF. The DNA of the CDR3 is TGTGCCTGGAGTATGGGTCGGGTCGGAAACACCATATATTTT. Full variable domain (remainder filled in from reference TRBV30 and TRBJ1-3): SQTIHQWPATLVQPVGSPLSLECTVEGTSNPNLYWYRQAAGRGLQLLFYSVGIGQISSEVPQNLSASRPQDRQFILSSKKLLLSDSGFYLCAWSMGRVGNTIYFGEGSWLTVV.

This clonotype appeared many times. This chain links TRBV5-1 with TRBJ2-1; no reliable D call. CDR3 length equals 15 residues. Trimming shortened V by 2 bases and J by 1 base, and 10 bases separated the two germline ends. From germline, CDR1 is SGHRS and CDR2 YFSETQ. Here the CDR3 reads CASSFSESSYNEQFF. CDR3 sequence (DNA): TGCGCCAGCAGCTTCTCTGAGTCGTCCTACAATGAGCAGTTCTTC. Using reference TRBV5-1 and TRBJ2-1 for the parts outside the CDR3, the full variable domain is KAGVTQTPRYLIKTRGQQVTLSCSPISGHRSVSWYQQTPGQGLQFLFEYFSETQRNKGNFPGRFSGRQFSNSRSEMNVSTLELGDSALYLCASSFSESSYNEQFFGPGTRLTVL.

This chain connects TRBV6-2 or TRBV6-3 to TRBJ1-1, with D possibly being TRBD1 (5 bases). CDR3 length equals 14 residues. Germline V gene lookup returns CDR1 MNHEY and CDR2 SVGEGT. Trimming shortened V by 8 bases and J by 0 bases, and 13 bases separated the two germline ends. CDR3 amino acids: CASHGAGLNTEAFF. The CDR3 DNA reads as TGTGCCAGCCATGGGGCCGGATTGAACACTGAAGCTTTCTTT.

CDR3 sequence: CASSLGTSGSNEQFF. DNA for the CDR3: TGCGCCAGCAGCTTGGGGACTAGCGGGAGTAATGAGCAGTTCTTC. The chain couples TRBV5-1 to TRBJ2-1, with 13 nucleotides matching TRBD2. The CDR3 extends over 15 amino acids. Per germline, CDR1 SGHRS and CDR2 YFSETQ. V lost 0 bases to trimming and J lost 7 bases; unmatched junction nucleotides: 1. Full variable domain (rest looked up from reference TRBV5-1 and TRBJ2-1): KAGVTQTPRYLIKTRGQQVTLSCSPISGHRSVSWYQQTPGQGLQFLFEYFSETQRNKGNFPGRFSGRQFSNSRSEMNVSTLELGDSALYLCASSLGTSGSNEQFFGPGTRLTVL.

This sequence joins TRBV12-3 or TRBV12-4 and TRBJ2-1; 14 bases align to TRBD2. CDR3 length equals 15 residues. V dropped 6 bases and J dropped 8; count of bases not matched to a gene: 6. The CDR3 sequence is CASRRLAGGLDEQFF. The CDR3 DNA reads as TGTGCCAGCAGAAGACTAGCGGGAGGGTTGGATGAGCAGTTCTTC.

This clonotype was detected a few times. The V and J genes are TRBV20-1 and TRBJ2-3; 9 positions match TRBD1. This CDR3 has 16 amino acids. Looked up from germline, CDR1 is DFQATT and CDR2 is SNEGSKA (reference sequence). Trimming at V came to 6 bases and at J to 2 bases, leaving 12 bases not matched to a gene. CDR3 sequence reads: CSASTYGTGNTDTQYF. The CDR3 nucleotides read TGCAGTGCATCAACATACGGGACAGGGAACACAGATACGCAGTATTTT.

The sample holds many counts of this clonotype. The chain carries TRBV2 and TRBJ1-6, with 7 bases that match TRBD1. The CDR3 runs to 14 residues. CDR1 is SNHLY and CDR2 is FYNNEI in the germline V gene. The junction had 7 bases not matched to a gene; V was cut back by 8 bases and J by 6 bases. CDR3 sequence reads: CASGTRDSNSPLHF. Written as DNA, the CDR3 is TGTGCCAGCGGAACTCGGGACAGTAATTCACCCCTCCACTTT.

The chain recombines TRBV6-2 or TRBV6-3 with TRBJ2-1; D is tentatively TRBD1 or TRBD2 (5 bases each). Trimming cost V 5 bases and J 4 bases, with 12 bases left between them. Germline CDR1 is MNHEY and CDR2 is SVGEGT. The CDR3 runs 14 residues. The CDR3 DNA is TGTGCCAGCAGTGGGGGTGGCTTTTACAATGAGCAGTTCTTC. Its protein is CASSGGGFYNEQFF.

Regarding this clonotype: With a much larger clone just one base away, this may be a read error. The rearrangement uses TRBV5-1 and TRBJ2-3; TRBD2 matches 7 bases. This CDR3 region has 15 residues. CDR1 and CDR2 (germline): SGHRS, YFSETQ. The CDR3 protein is CASSISGRGTDTHYF. The CDR3 DNA reads as TGCGCCAGCAGCATTAGCGGGCGAGGCACAGATACGCACTATTTT.

The V and J genes are TRBV5-1 and TRBJ2-1; the match to TRBD2 covers 10 bases. J was trimmed by 9 bases and V by 0 bases; bases with no gene match: 12. Germline CDR1 and CDR2: SGHRS and YFSETQ. The CDR3 length is 17 residues. CDR3 DNA sequence: TGCGCCAGCAGCTTGGCCCTAGCGGGAGCTATTAAGGGTGAGCAGTTCTTC. It encodes CASSLALAGAIKGEQFF.

In its sample, this clonotype was seen many times. This chain uses TRBV7-9 with TRBJ2-3, with TRBD2 matching 11 bases. In germline, CDR1 is SEHNR, CDR2 FQNEAQ (reference sequence). Unmatched junction bases numbered 2, after V lost 6 bases and J lost 0 bases. The CDR3 consists of 15 residues. In nucleotides, the CDR3 is TGTGCCAGCAGTAGCGGGAGGGCCAGCACAGATACGCAGTATTTT. This translates into CASSSGRASTDTQYF.

The chain is built from TRBV28 and TRBJ2-4; no clear D. The CDR3 is made up of 17 amino acids. V was shortened by 3 bases and J by 0 bases, with 15 bases between the two germline ends. Germline loops: CDR1 MDHEN, CDR2 SYDVKM. The DNA for the CDR3 is TGTGCCAGCAGTTTTGAGCCTTCTGCACTAGCCAAAAACATTCAGTACTTC. Protein sequence: CASSFEPSALAKNIQYF.

At least ten counts were recorded for this clonotype. The rearrangement joins TRBV5-6 to TRBJ1-2; no reliable D call. Germline V gene data show CDR1 as SGHDT and CDR2 as YYEEEE. The germline V and J ends were trimmed by 0 bases and 4 bases, with 7 bases remaining between them. The CDR3 covers 13 residues. The CDR3 coding sequence is TGTGCCAGCAGCTTGGAGGCAGTCTATGGCTACACCTTC. It specifies CASSLEAVYGYTF.

This rearrangement joins TRBV28 to TRBJ1-3; D unclear. The germline V and J ends were trimmed by 6 bases and 2 bases, with 8 bases remaining between them. CDR1 is MDHEN and CDR2 is SYDVKM in the germline V gene. The CDR3 loop spans 13 amino acids. The CDR3 reads CASRGSPGNTIYF. In nucleotides, the CDR3 is TGTGCCAGCAGAGGTTCTCCTGGAAACACCATATATTTT.

This clonotype has a count of ten or more. The chain carries TRBV20-1 and TRBJ2-5; D gene unclear. The ends were cut back, 1 base at V and 5 bases at J, with 5 bases in the middle. This CDR3 region has 11 residues. Germline CDR1 is DFQATT and CDR2 is SNEGSKA (reference sequence). CDR3: CSARVSETQYF. The CDR3 DNA reads TGCAGTGCTAGAGTTAGCGAGACCCAGTACTTC.

CDR3 sequence reads: CSAGGDNEQFF. The CDR3 DNA is TGCAGTGCCGGGGGGGACAATGAGCAGTTCTTC. The rearrangement joins TRBV20-1 to TRBJ2-1; 8 nucleotides line up with TRBD2. CDR3 size: 11 residues. Germline trimming cut 6 bases from V and 5 bases from J; bases unmatched to any gene: 0. Germline V gene lookup returns CDR1 DFQATT and CDR2 SNEGSKA (reference sequence).

There are a few counts of this clonotype. The chain recombines TRBV11-2 with TRBJ1-2; D ambiguous. V lost 3 bases, J lost 7 bases, and 21 bases lay in between. Germline V gene data show CDR1 as SGHAT and CDR2 as FQNNGV. This CDR3 spans 16 amino acids. The CDR3 is CASSFPGSRPRIGYTF. The CDR3 nucleotides are TGTGCCAGCAGCTTCCCGGGTTCCAGGCCTAGGATTGGCTACACCTTC.

This clonotype was observed a handful of times. V is TRBV4-1 and J is TRBJ2-6; D is perhaps TRBD1 or TRBD2 (5 bases each). The CDR3 extends over 16 amino acids. V lost 3 bases and J 2 bases, leaving 11 bases between the germline ends. Looked up from germline, CDR1 is MGHRA and CDR2 is YSYEKL. CDR3 loop: CASSHGVGAGANVLTF. In DNA form, the CDR3 reads TGCGCCAGCAGCCACGGGGTGGGGGCTGGGGCCAACGTCCTGACTTTC.

This clonotype appeared many times. The chain joins TRBV4-3 to TRBJ2-1; 10 bases map to TRBD2. CDR3 length: 16 residues. In germline, CDR1 is LGHNA, CDR2 YSLEER. The V gene end was trimmed by 2 bases and the J gene end by 5 bases; junction bases not matched to a gene: 6. The CDR3 DNA follows: TGCGCCAGCAGCCAATCGCCCCTAGCGGGAGACAATGAGCAGTTCTTC. Translated: CASSQSPLAGDNEQFF.